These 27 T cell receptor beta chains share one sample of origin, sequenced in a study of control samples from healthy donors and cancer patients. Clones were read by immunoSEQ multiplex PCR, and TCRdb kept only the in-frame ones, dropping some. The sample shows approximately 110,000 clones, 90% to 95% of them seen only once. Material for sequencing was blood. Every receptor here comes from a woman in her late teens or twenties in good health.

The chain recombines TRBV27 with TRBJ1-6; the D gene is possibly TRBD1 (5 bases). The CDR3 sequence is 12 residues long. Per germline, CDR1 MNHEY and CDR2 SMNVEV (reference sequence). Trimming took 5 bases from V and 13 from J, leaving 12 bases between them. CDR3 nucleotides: TGTGCCAGCAGTCGAGGGGTTCCCCCCCTCCACTTT. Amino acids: CASSRGVPPLHF.

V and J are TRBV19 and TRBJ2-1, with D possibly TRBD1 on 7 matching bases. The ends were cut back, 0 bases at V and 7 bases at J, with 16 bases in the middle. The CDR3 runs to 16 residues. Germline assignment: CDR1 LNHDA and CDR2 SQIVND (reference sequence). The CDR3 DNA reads TGTGCCAGTAGTATAGATGGGGCAGGGGGACTTAATGAGCAGTTCTTC. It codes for CASSIDGAGGLNEQFF.

The DNA for the CDR3 is TGTGCCAGCTCGCCCGATTCTGGTAAAGCTTTCTTT. It specifies CASSPDSGKAFF. The rearrangement links TRBV18 to TRBJ1-1; D unresolved. Germline V CDR1 and CDR2: KGHSH, LQKENI. The CDR3 loop spans 12 amino acids. Deletions cut 6 bases from V and 9 bases from J, with 14 bases between.

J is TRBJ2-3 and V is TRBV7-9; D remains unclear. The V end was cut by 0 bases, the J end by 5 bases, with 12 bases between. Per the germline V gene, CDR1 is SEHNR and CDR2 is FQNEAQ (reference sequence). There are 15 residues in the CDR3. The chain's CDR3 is CASSLARITGDTQYF. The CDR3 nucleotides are TGTGCCAGCAGCTTAGCGCGGATCACCGGAGATACGCAGTATTTT.

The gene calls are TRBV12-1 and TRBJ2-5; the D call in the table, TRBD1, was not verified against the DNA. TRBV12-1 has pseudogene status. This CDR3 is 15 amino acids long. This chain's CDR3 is CASSFWRQPGETQYF. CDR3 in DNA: TGTGCCAGCAGCTTTTGGCGACAACCCGGAGAGACCCAGTACTTC.

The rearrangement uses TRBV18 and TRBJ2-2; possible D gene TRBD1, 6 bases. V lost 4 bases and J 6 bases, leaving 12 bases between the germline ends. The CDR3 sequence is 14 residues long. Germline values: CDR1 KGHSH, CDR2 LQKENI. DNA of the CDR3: TGTGCCAGCTCACACAACAGGGTCCCCGGGGAGCTGTTTTTT. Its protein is CASSHNRVPGELFF.

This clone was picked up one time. The DNA of the CDR3 is TGTGCCAGCAGCTTAGTACCTGGGGAAGAGACCCAGTACTTC. Its protein product is CASSLVPGEETQYF. This chain joins TRBV7-6 and TRBJ2-5; D is uncertain. Trimming pared 1 base from V and 3 bases from J, leaving 9 bases between. The CDR3 runs 14 residues. The germline gives CDR1 SGHVS, CDR2 FNYEAQ.

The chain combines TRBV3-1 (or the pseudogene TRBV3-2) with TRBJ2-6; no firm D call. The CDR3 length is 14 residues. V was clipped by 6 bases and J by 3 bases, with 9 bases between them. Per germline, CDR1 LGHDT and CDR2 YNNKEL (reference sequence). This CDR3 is CASRKEGGANVLTF. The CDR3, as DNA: TGTGCCAGCAGGAAAGAAGGTGGGGCCAACGTCCTGACTTTC.

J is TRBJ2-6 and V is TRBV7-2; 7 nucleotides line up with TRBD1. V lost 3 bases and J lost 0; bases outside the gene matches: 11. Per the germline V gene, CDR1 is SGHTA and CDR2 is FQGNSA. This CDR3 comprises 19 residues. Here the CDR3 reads CASSFVRTGVISGANVLTF. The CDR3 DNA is TGTGCCAGCAGCTTCGTGCGGACAGGCGTCATCTCTGGGGCCAACGTCCTGACTTTC.

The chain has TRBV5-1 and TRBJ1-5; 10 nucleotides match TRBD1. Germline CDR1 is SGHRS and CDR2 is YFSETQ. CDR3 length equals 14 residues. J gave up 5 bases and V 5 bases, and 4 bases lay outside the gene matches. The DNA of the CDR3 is TGCGCCAGCAGGGCCGGGACAGGGGATCAGCCCCAGCATTTT. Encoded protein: CASRAGTGDQPQHF.

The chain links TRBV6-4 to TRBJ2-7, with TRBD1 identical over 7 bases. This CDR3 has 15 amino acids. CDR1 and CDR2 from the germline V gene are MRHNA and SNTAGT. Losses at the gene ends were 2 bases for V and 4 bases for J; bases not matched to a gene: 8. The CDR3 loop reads CASSDPHRGPYEQYF. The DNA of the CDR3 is TGTGCCAGCAGTGACCCCCACAGGGGTCCGTACGAGCAGTACTTC.

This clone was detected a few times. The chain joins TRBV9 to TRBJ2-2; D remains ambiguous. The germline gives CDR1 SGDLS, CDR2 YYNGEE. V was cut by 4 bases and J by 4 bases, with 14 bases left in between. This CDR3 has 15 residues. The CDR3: CASSSGPLRTGELFF. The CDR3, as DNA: TGTGCCAGCAGCTCGGGCCCCCTTCGCACCGGGGAGCTGTTTTTT.

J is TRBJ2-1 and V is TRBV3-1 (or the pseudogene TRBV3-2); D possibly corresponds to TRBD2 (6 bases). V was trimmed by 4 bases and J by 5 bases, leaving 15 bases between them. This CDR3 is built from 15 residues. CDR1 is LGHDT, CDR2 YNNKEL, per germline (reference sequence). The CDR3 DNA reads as TGTGCCAGCAGCCCGCGGGACCCGAAAAACAATGAGCAGTTCTTC. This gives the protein CASSPRDPKNNEQFF.

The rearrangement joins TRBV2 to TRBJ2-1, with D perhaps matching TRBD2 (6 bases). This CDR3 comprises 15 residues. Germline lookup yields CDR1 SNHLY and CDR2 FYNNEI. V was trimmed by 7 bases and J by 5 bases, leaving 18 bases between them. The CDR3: CASIGGVGLNNEQFF. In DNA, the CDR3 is TGTGCCAGCATTGGAGGGGTAGGGTTAAACAATGAGCAGTTCTTC.

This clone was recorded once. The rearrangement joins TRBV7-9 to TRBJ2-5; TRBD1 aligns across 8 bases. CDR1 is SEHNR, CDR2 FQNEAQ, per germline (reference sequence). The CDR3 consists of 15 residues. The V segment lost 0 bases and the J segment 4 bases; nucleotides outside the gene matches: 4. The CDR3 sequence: CASSLARTGLETQYF. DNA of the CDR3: TGTGCCAGCAGCTTAGCGCGGACAGGGTTAGAGACCCAGTACTTC.

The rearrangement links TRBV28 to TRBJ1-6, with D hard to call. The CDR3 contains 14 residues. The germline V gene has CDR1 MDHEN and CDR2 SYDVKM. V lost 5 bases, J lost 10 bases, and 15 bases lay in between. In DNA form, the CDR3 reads TGTGCCAGCAGTCCCCCTCGGGCGTGGTCACCCCTCCACTTT. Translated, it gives CASSPPRAWSPLHF.

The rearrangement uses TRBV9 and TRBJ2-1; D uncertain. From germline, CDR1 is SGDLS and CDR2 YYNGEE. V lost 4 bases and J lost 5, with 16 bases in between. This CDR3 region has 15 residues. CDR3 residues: CASSPTPPAHNEQFF. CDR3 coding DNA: TGTGCCAGCAGCCCTACCCCCCCGGCCCACAATGAGCAGTTCTTC.

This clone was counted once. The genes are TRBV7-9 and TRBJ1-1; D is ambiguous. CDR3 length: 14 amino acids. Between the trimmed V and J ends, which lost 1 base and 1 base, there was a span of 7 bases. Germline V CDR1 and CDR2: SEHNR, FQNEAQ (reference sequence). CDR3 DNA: TGTGCCAGCAGCTTAGTTGACGAGAACACTGAAGCTTTCTTT. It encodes CASSLVDENTEAFF.

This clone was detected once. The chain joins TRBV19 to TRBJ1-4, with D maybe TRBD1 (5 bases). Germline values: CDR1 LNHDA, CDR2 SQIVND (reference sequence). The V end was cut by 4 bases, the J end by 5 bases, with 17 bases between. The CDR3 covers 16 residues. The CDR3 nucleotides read TGTGCCAGTAGTACCCGAGGGGAGGGCCTGAATGAAAAACTGTTTTTT. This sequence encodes CASSTRGEGLNEKLFF.

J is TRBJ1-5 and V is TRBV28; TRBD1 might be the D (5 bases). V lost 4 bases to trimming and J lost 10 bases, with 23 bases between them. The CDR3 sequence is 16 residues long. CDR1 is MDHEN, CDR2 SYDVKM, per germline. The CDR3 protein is CASSSINWPSRDPQHF. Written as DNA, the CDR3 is TGTGCCAGCAGTTCCATTAACTGGCCTAGTCGGGACCCCCAGCATTTT.

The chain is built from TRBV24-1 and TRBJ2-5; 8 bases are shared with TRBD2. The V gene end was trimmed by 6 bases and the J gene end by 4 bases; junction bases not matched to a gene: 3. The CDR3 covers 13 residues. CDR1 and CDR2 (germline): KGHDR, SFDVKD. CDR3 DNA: TGTGCCACCAGTCGGGGGGGCTTAGAGACCCAGTACTTC. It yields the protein CATSRGGLETQYF.

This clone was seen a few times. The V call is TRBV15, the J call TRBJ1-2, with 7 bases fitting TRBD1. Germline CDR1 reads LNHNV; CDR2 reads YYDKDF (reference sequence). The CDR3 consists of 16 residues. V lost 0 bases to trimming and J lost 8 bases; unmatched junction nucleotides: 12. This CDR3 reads CATSRDGAGGGLGYTF. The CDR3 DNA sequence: TGTGCCACCAGCAGAGATGGCGCAGGGGGAGGTTTGGGCTACACCTTC.

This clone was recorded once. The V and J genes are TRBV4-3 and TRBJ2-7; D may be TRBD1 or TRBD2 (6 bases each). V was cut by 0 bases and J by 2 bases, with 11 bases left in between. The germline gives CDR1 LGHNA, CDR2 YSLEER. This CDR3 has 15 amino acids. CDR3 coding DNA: TGCGCCAGCAGCCAAGATGGGGGGCCCACCTACGAGCAGTACTTC. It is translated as CASSQDGGPTYEQYF.

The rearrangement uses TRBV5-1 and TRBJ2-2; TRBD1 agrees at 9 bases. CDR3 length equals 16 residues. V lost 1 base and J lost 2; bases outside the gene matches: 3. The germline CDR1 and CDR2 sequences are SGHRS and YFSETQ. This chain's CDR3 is CASSLMGQGNTGELFF. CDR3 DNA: TGCGCCAGCAGCTTGATGGGACAGGGCAACACCGGGGAGCTGTTTTTT.

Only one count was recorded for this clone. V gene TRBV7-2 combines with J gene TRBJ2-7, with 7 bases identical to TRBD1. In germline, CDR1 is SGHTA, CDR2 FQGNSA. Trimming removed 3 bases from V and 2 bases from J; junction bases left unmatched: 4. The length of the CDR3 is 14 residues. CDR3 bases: TGTGCCAGCAGCTTCCGACAGGGCCCCTACGAGCAGTACTTC. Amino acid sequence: CASSFRQGPYEQYF.

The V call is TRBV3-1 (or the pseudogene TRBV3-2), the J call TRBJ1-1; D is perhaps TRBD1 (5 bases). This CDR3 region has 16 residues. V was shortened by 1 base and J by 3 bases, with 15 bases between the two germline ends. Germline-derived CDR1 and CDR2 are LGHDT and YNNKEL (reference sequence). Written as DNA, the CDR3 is TGTGCCAGCAGCCAAGTCTTCGGCTTGGGGGACACTGAAGCTTTCTTT. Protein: CASSQVFGLGDTEAFF.

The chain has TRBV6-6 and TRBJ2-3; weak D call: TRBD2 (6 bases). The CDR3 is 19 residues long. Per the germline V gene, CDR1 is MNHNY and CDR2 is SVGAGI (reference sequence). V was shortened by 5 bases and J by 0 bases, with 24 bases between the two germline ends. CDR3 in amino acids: CASSPTFGGTPSSTDTQYF. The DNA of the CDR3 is TGTGCCAGCAGTCCCACGTTTGGGGGGACCCCCTCTAGCACAGATACGCAGTATTTT.